The clone carrying this T cell receptor (beta chain) appeared many times. Each CDR3 protein is one row after TCRdb ran MiXCR on the 5' RACE reads. Of tens of thousands of distinct CDR3 sequences in the sample, approximately 12% were seen once. This entry is derived from a study of early T cells in non-severe SARS-CoV-2 infection. Looked up from germline, CDR1 is SGHVS and CDR2 is FNYEAQ. The CDR3 runs to 13 residues. V was trimmed by 4 bases and J by 2 bases, leaving 5 bases between them. Sequences were obtained from whole blood. This TCR was sampled from an adult who was a healthcare worker with PCR-confirmed SARS-CoV-2 infection or an uninfected control (not recorded which). This chain uses TRBV7-6 with TRBJ2-2; no clear D. The CDR3 DNA reads as TGTGCCAGCAGCTCCACCAACACCGGGGAGCTGTTTTTT. Translating gives CASSSTNTGELFF.